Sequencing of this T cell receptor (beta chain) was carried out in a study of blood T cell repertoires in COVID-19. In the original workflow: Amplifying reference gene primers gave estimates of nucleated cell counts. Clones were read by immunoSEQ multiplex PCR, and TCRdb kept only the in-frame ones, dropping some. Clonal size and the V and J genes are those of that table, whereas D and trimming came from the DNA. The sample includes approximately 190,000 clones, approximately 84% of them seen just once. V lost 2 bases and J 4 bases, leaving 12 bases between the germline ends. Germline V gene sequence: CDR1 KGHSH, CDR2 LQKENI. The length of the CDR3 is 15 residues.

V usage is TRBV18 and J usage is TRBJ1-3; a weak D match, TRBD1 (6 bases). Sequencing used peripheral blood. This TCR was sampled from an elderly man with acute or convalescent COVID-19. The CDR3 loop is CASSPIGGDGNTIYF. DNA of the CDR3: TGTGCCAGCTCACCAATAGGGGGAGACGGAAACACCATATATTTT.